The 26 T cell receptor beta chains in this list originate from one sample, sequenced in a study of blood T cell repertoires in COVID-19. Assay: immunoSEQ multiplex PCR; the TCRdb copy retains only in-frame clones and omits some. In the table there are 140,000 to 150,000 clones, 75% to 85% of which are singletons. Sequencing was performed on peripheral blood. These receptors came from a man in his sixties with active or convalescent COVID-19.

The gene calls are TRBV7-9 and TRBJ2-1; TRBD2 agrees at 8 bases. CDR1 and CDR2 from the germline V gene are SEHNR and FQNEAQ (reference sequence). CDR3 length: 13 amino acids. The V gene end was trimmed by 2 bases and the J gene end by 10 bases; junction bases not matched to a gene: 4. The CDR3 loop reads CASSLLAGGEQFF. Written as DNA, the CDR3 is TGTGCCAGCAGCTTACTAGCGGGCGGAGAGCAGTTCTTC.

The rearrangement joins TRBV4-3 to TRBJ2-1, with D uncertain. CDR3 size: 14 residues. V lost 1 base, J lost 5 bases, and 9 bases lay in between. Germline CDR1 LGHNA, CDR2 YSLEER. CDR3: CASSQGLANNEQFF. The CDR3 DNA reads TGCGCCAGCAGCCAAGGACTGGCAAACAATGAGCAGTTCTTC.

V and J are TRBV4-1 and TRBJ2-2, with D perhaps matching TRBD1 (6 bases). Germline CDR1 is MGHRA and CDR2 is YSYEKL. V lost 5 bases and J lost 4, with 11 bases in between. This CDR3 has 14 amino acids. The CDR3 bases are TGCGCCAGCAGCGGGGGCCAGGGCACCGGGGAGCTGTTTTTT. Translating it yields CASSGGQGTGELFF.

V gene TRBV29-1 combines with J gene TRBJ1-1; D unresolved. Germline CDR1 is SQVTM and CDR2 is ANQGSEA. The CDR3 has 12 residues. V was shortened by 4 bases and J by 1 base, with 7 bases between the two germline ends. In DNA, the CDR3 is TGCAGCGTTGTGTCAGAGAACACTGAAGCTTTCTTT. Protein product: CSVVSENTEAFF.

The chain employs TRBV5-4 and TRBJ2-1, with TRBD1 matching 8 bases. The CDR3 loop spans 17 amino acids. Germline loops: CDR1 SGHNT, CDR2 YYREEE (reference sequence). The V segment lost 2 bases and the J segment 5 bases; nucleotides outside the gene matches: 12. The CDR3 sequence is CASSFRTGTHLNNEQFF. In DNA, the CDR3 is TGTGCCAGCAGCTTCCGGACAGGGACCCACCTCAACAATGAGCAGTTCTTC.

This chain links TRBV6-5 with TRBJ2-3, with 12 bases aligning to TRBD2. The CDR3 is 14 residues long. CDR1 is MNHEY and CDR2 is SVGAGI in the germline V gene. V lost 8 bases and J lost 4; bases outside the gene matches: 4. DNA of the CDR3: TGTGCCAGCGGGACTAGCGGGCGCGCAGATACGCAGTATTTT. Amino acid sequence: CASGTSGRADTQYF.

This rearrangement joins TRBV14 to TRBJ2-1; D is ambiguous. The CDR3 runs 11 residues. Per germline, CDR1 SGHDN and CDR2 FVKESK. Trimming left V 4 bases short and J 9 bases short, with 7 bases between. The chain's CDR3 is CASSLLREQFF. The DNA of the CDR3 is TGTGCCAGCAGCCTTCTTCGTGAGCAGTTCTTC.

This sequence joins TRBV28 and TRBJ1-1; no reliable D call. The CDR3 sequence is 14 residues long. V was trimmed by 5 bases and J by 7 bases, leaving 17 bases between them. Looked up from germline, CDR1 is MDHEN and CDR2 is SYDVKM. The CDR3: CASSEAPPVVEAFF. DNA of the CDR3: TGTGCCAGCAGTGAGGCTCCCCCGGTGGTTGAAGCTTTCTTT.

The CDR3 sequence is CASSSTGVAYNEQFF. The CDR3 region has the DNA TGCGCCAGCAGCAGCACAGGGGTAGCCTACAATGAGCAGTTCTTC. The gene calls are TRBV5-1 and TRBJ2-1, with 7 bases aligning to TRBD1. Germline CDR1 reads SGHRS; CDR2 reads YFSETQ. This CDR3 contains 15 residues. Trimming removed 4 bases from V and 2 bases from J; junction bases left unmatched: 6. Drawing the rest from reference TRBV5-1 and TRBJ2-1, the complete variable domain is KAGVTQTPRYLIKTRGQQVTLSCSPISGHRSVSWYQQTPGQGLQFLFEYFSETQRNKGNFPGRFSGRQFSNSRSEMNVSTLELGDSALYLCASSSTGVAYNEQFFGPGTRLTVL.

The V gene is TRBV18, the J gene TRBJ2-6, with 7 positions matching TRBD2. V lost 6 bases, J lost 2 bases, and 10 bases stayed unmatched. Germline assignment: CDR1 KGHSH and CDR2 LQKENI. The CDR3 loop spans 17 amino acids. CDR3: CASSVFKGGTGANVLTF. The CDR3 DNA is TGTGCCAGCTCGGTCTTTAAGGGAGGGACTGGGGCCAACGTCCTGACTTTC.

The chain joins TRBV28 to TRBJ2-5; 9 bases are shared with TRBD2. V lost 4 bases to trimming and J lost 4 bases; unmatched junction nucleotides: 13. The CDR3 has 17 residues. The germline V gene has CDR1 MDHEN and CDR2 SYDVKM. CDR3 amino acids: CASSSPGRGGLGETQYF. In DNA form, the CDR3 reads TGTGCCAGCAGTTCCCCCGGGCGGGGGGGGTTGGGAGAGACCCAGTACTTC.

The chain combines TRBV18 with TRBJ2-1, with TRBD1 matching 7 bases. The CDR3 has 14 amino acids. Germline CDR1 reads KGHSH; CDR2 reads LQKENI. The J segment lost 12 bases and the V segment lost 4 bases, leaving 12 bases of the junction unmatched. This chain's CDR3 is CASSRDSDLRSQFF. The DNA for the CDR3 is TGTGCCAGCTCACGGGACAGCGACTTACGATCGCAGTTCTTC.

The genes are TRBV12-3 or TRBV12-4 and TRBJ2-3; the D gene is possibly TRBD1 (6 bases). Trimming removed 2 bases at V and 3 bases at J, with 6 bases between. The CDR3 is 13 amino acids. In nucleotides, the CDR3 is TGTGCCAGCAGTTTAAGGGGGACAGATACGCAGTATTTT. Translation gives CASSLRGTDTQYF.

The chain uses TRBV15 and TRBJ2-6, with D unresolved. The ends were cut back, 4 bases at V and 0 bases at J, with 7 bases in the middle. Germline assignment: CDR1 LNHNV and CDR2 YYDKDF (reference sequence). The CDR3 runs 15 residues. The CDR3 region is CATSNYSSGANVLTF. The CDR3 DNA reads TGTGCCACCAGCAATTACAGCTCTGGGGCCAACGTCCTGACTTTC.

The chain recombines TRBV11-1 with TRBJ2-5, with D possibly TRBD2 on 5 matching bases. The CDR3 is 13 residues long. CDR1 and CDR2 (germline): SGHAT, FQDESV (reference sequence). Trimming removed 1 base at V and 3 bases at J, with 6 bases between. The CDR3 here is CASSLVREETQYF. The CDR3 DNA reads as TGTGCCAGCAGCTTAGTGCGGGAAGAGACCCAGTACTTC.

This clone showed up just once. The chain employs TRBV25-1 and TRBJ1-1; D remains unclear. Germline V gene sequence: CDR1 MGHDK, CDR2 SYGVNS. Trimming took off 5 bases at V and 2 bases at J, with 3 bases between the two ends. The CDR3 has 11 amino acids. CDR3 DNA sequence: TGTGCCAGCAGTCCTAACACTGAAGCTTTCTTT. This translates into CASSPNTEAFF.

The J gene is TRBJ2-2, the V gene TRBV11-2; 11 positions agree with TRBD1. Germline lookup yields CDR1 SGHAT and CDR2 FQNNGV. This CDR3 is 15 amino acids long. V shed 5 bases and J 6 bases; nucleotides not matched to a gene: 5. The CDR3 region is CASSPGQGASGELFF. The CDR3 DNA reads TGTGCCAGCAGCCCCGGACAGGGGGCGTCCGGGGAGCTGTTTTTT.

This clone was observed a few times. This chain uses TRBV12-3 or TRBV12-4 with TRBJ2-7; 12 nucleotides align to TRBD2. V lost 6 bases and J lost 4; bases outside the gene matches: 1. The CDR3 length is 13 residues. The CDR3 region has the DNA TGTGCCAGCAGACTAGCGGGAGGTTACGAGCAGTACTTC. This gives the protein CASRLAGGYEQYF.

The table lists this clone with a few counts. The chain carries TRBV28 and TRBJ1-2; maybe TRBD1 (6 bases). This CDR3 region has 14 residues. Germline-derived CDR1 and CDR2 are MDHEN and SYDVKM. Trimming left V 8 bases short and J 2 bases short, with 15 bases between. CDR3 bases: TGTGCCAGCCGATTTGGCACAGGGAACTATGGCTACACCTTC. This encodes CASRFGTGNYGYTF.

The CDR3 reads CAWRSYGARGTEAFF. CDR3 sequence (DNA): TGTGCCTGGAGGTCGTATGGTGCGAGAGGCACTGAAGCTTTCTTT. The genes are TRBV30 and TRBJ1-1; unclear D gene. The CDR3 has 15 residues. Germline loops: CDR1 GTSNPN, CDR2 SVGIG (reference sequence). Trimming took off 3 bases at V and 4 bases at J, with 18 bases between the two ends.

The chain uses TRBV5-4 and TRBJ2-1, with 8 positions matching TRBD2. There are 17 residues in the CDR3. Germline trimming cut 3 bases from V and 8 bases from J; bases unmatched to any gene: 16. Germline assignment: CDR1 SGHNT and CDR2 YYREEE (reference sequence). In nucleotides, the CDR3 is TGTGCCAGCAGCTCGCCTCCGAGCGGGAGCGGGTTCGATGAGCAGTTCTTC. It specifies CASSSPPSGSGFDEQFF. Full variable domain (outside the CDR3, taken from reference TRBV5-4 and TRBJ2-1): ETGVTQSPTHLIKTRGQQVTLRCSSQSGHNTVSWYQQALGQGPQFIFQYYREEENGRGNFPPRFSGLQFPNYSSELNVNALELDDSALYLCASSSPPSGSGFDEQFFGPGTRLTVL.

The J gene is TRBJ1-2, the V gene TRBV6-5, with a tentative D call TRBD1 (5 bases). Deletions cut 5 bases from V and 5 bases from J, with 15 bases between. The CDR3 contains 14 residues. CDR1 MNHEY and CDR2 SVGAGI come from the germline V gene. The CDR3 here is CASSQPGLMYGYTF. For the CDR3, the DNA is TGTGCCAGCAGTCAGCCGGGACTGATGTATGGCTACACCTTC.

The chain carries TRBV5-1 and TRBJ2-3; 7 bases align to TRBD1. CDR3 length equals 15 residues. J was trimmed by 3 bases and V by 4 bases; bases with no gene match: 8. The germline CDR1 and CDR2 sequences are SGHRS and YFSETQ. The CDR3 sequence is CASSPRTGPTDTQYF. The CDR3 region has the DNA TGCGCCAGCAGCCCGAGGACAGGACCAACAGATACGCAGTATTTT.

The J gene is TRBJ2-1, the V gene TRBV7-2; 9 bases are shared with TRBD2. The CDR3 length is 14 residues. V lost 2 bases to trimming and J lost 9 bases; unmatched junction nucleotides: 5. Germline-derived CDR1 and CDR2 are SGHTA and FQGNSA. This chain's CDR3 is CASSLRGGRGEQFF. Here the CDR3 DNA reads TGTGCCAGCAGCTTAAGGGGCGGGAGGGGTGAGCAGTTCTTC.

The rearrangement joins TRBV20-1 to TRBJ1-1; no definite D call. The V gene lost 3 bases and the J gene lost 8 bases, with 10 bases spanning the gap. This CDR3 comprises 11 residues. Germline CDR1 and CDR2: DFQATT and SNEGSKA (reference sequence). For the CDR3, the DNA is TGCAGTGCTAGCCGCGAGGGCGAAGCTTTCTTT. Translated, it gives CSASREGEAFF.

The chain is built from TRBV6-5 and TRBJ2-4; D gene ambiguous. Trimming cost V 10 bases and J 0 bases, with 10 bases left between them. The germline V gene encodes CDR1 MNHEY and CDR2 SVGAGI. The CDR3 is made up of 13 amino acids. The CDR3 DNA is TGTGCCACCAACGGGTTAGCCAAAAACATTCAGTACTTC. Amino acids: CATNGLAKNIQYF.